The rows below give T cell receptor beta chains drawn from one sample of a study of blood T cells in healthy people across ages. MiXCR, run by TCRdb on the 5' RACE reads, gives a single entry per CDR3 protein. The repertoire includes about 1,500,000 distinct CDR3 sequences, approximately 38% of them detected once, and approximately 7.9% sits in the top ten. The sample comprised blood. These receptors originate from a woman younger than 35 in good health. CDR3s include the opening cysteine and the closing phenylalanine or tryptophan. A clone size is listed for some rows: how often the clone was seen (once, few, many), or a class if it is expanded.

CDR3aa	j_gene	v_gene	abundance
CASSLEWVSGRSPLHF	TRBJ1-6	TRBV11-2	NA
CASSLGLAGGPSVAKNIQYF	TRBJ2-4	TRBV5-1	NA
CATWISGKSTDTQYF	TRBJ2-3	TRBV10-1	few
CSARLPRLGSSYEQYF	TRBJ2-7	TRBV20-1	NA
CATSRLIGSAYEQYF	NA	TRBV15	NA
CAISESRDGGYTF	TRBJ1-2	TRBV10-3	few
CASRVPSGGTYEQYF	TRBJ2-7	TRBV28	NA
CASSGWGQENEQFF	TRBJ2-1	TRBV2	NA
CASSGFSGYTF	TRBJ1-2	TRBV27	NA
CASSLGWSTNEQYF	TRBJ2-5	TRBV7-6	NA
CASGRRGYEQYF	NA	TRBV3-1	NA
CSASHDRSYYGYTF	TRBJ1-2	TRBV20-1	few
CSAPDQDNEQFF	TRBJ2-1	TRBV20-1	few
CASSLDGGGASGELFF	TRBJ2-2	TRBV5-1	NA
CASSSRLANWNEQYF	TRBJ2-5	TRBV27	NA
CASRIGRNSGANVLTF	TRBJ2-6	TRBV2	NA
CASSLAGTHNEQFF	TRBJ2-1	TRBV7-3	NA
CASSYRTGLNGYTF	TRBJ1-2	TRBV6-6	NA
CATTDLGTDTQYF	TRBJ2-3	TRBV19	NA
CATLMKTENYGYTF	TRBJ1-2	TRBV2	NA
CASSSFTGGNTEAFF	TRBJ1-1	TRBV3-1	NA
CASSVGTPSHEQYF	TRBJ2-7	TRBV18	NA
CASSGTSGKNGQFF	TRBJ2-1	TRBV5-1	few
CASSLLLDQGEQYF	TRBJ2-5	TRBV5-1	NA
CASSIAPQTLYGDTQYF	TRBJ2-3	TRBV19	NA
CASSVEGTGDGETQYF	TRBJ2-5	TRBV9	NA
CSAIQRASGSVNEQFF	TRBJ2-1	TRBV20-1	NA
CASSPRHGKDVETQYF	TRBJ2-5	TRBV11-2	NA
CASSLDSPNQPQHF	TRBJ1-5	TRBV5-1	few
CASSVGLNSYEQYF	TRBJ2-7	TRBV19	NA
CATSLGGNEQYF	TRBJ2-5	TRBV15	NA
CASSQGRINTQYF	TRBJ2-3	TRBV3-1	NA
CSARSSGNQETQYF	NA	TRBV20-1	NA
CASSITTGPTNYGYTF	TRBJ1-2	TRBV25-1	NA
CASSLGGEFGEKLFF	TRBJ1-4	TRBV12-3/TRBV12-4	few
CASSLASGVTRSEQYF	TRBJ2-7	TRBV5-1	NA
CTSSLGRAEQYF	TRBJ2-7	TRBV7-9	few
CASSSRGGSSSYNEQFF	TRBJ2-1	TRBV5-1	NA
CSDEGTEAFF	TRBJ1-1	TRBV29-1	NA
CASRGGTSGKYNEQFF	TRBJ2-1	TRBV12-3/TRBV12-4	NA
CASSQGGTPGQAKTQFF	TRBJ2-1	TRBV3-1	once
CASSGATGGGEKLFF	TRBJ1-4	TRBV25-1	NA
CASSLIGDPNTEAFF	TRBJ1-1	TRBV5-5	NA
CAINERTSGSVEQYF	TRBJ2-4	TRBV10-3	few
CSARVSGASSYNEQFF	TRBJ2-1	TRBV20-1	NA
CASSQGSSPHAQYF	TRBJ2-5	TRBV3-1	NA
CASSPRDRKKATQYF	TRBJ2-3	TRBV19	NA
CSATRTVSRSYNSPLHF	TRBJ1-6	TRBV20-1	few
CSAPRLADLTDTQYF	TRBJ2-3	TRBV20-1	NA